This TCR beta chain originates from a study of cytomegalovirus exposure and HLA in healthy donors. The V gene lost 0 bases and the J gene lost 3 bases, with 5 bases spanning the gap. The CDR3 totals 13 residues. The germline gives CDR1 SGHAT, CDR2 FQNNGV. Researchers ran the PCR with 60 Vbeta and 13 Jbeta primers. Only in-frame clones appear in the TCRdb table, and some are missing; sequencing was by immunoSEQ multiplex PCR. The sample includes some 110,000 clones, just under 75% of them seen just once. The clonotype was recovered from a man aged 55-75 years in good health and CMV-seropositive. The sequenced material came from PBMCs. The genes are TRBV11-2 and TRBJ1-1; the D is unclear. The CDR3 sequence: CASSLEEYTEAFF. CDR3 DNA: TGTGCCAGCAGCTTAGAAGAGTACACTGAAGCTTTCTTT.